This T cell receptor (beta chain) was captured by sequencing in a study of blood T cells in healthy people across ages. Findings and limits, study-wide: CMV status of donors was not determined, possibly confounding expanded clonotype changes. Naive CD4+ cells and diversity were both higher in long-lived donors than in aged donors. Roughly linearly, TCR beta diversity per million T cells fell as age increased.

Using a J-beta primer mix together with a sample-barcoded 5' primer, a second PCR was run for about 7 to 12 cycles. A single record per CDR3 protein comes from TCRdb applying MiXCR to the 5' RACE reads. This sample carries 1,800,000 or so distinct CDR3 sequences, approximately 40% of them seen once, and the ten largest clones take more than 20%. A few counts support this clonotype. Its specificity is unknown. Germline-derived CDR1 and CDR2 are DFQATT and SNEGSKA (reference sequence). V lost 3 bases, J lost 7 bases, and 19 bases lay in between. The CDR3 totals 15 residues. J is TRBJ2-1 and V is TRBV20-1; tentative D call: TRBD2 (5 bases). This clonotype was obtained from a human donor in good health. Input material: blood. The CDR3 DNA is TGCAGTGCTAGCGGCCTCGCGGGTCCGGGGAATGAGCAGTTCTTC. Its protein product is CSASGLAGPGNEQFF.